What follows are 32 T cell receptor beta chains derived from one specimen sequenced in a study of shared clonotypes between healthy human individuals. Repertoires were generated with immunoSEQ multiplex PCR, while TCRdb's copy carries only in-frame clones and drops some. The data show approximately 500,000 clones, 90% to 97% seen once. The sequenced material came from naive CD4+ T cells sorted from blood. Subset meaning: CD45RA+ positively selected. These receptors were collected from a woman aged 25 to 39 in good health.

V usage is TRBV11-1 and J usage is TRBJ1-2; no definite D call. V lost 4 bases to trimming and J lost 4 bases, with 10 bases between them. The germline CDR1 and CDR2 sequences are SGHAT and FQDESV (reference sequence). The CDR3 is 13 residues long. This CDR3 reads CASSSGEGYGYTF. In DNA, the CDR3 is TGTGCCAGCAGCTCCGGCGAAGGCTATGGCTACACCTTC.

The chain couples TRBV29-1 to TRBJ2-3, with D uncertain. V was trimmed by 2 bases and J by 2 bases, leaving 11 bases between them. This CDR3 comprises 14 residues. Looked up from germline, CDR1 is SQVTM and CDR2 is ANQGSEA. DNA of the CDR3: TGCAGCGTTGAATGGGCGGAATTCACAGATACGCAGTATTTT. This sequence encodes CSVEWAEFTDTQYF.

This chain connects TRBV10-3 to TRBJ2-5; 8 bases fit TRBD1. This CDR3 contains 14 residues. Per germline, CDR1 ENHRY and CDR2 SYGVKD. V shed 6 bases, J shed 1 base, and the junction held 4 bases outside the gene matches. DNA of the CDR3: TGTGCCATCAGCGGGACAGGATCCCAAGAGACCCAGTACTTC. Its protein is CAISGTGSQETQYF.

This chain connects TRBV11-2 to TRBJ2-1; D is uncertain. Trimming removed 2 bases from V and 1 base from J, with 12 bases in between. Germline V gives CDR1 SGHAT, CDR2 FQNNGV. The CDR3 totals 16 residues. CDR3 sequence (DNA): TGTGCCAGCAGCTTAAGATCGGACCGATCCTACAATGAGCAGTTCTTC. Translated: CASSLRSDRSYNEQFF.

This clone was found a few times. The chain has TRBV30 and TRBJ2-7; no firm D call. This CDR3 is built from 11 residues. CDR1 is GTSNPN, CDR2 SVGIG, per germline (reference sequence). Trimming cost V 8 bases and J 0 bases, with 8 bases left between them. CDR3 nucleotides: TGTGCCGGGTCTGTCTCCTACGAGCAGTACTTC. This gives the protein CAGSVSYEQYF.

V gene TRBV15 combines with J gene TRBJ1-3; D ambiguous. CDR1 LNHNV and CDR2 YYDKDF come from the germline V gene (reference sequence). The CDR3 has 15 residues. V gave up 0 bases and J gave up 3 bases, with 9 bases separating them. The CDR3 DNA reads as TGTGCCACCAGCAGAGAGGGCAGGCTTGGAAACACCATATATTTT. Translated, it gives CATSREGRLGNTIYF.

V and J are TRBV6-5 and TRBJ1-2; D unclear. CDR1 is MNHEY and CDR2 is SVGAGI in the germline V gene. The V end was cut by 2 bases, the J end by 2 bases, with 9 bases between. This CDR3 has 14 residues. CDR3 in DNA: TGTGCCAGCAGTTACCGTGCGGGAAACTATGGCTACACCTTC. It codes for CASSYRAGNYGYTF.

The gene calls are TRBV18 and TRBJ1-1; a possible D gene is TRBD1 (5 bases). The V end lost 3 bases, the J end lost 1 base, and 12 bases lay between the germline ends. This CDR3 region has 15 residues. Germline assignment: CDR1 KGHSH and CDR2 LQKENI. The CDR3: CASSPPVRGNTEAFF. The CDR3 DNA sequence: TGTGCCAGCTCACCCCCAGTGAGGGGGAACACTGAAGCTTTCTTT.

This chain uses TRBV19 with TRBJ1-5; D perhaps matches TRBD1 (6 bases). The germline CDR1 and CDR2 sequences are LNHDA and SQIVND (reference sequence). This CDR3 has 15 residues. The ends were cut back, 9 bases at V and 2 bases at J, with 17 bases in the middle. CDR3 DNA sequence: TGTGCCAGCCGGGACACAAATTGGGGCAATCAGCCCCAGCATTTT. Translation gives CASRDTNWGNQPQHF.

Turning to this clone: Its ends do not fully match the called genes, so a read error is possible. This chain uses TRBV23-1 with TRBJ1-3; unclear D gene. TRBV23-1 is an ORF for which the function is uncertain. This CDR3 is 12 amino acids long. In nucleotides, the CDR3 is TGCGCCAGCAGTCAATCGAACCTGGGGTGGACGTTT. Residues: CASSQSNLGWTF.

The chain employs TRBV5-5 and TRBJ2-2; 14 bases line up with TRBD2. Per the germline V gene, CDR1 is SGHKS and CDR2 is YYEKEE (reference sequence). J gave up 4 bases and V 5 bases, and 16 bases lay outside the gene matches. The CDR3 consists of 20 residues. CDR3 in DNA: TGTGCCAGCAGGAAACCGGGACTAGCGGGAGTGGCGATAGGCACCGGGGAGCTGTTTTTT. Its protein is CASRKPGLAGVAIGTGELFF.

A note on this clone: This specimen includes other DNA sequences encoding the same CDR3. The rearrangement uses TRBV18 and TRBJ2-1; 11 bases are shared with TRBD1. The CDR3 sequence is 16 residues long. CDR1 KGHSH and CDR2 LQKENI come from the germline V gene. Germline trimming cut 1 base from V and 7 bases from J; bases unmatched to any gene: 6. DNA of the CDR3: TGTGCCAGCTCACCACAAGGACAGGGGGCAGGTAATGAGCAGTTCTTC. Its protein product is CASSPQGQGAGNEQFF.

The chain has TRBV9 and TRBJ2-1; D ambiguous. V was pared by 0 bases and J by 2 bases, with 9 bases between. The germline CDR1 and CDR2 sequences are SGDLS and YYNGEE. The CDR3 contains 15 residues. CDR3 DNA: TGTGCCAGCAGCGTAGAGGGCCGTCCCTACAATGAGCAGTTCTTC. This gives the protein CASSVEGRPYNEQFF.

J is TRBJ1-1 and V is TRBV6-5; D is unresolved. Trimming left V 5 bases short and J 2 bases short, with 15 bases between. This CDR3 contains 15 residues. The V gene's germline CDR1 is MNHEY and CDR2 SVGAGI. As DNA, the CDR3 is TGTGCCAGCAGTCATCCTCCGATGGGTAACACTGAAGCTTTCTTT. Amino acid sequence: CASSHPPMGNTEAFF.

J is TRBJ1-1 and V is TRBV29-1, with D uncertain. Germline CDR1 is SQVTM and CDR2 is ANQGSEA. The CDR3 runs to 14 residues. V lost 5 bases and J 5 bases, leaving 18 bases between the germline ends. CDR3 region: CSVPDIPTWTEAFF. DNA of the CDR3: TGCAGCGTTCCTGACATTCCAACCTGGACTGAAGCTTTCTTT.

The CDR3 bases are TGTGCCAGCAGCCGCGGACAGATTCATGAAAAACTGTTTTTT. It yields the protein CASSRGQIHEKLFF. V is TRBV5-8 and J is TRBJ1-4, with D possibly matching TRBD1 (6 bases). CDR3 length equals 14 residues. Deletions cut 4 bases from V and 6 bases from J, with 13 bases between. Germline CDR1 and CDR2: SGHTS and YDEGEE.

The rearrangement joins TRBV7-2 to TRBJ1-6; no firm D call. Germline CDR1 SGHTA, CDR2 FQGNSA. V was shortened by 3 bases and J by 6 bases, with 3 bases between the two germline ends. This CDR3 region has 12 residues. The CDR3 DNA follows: TGTGCCAGCAGCTTCTCTAATTCACCCCTCCACTTT. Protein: CASSFSNSPLHF. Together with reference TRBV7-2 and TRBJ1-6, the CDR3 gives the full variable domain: GAGVSQSPSNKVTEKGKDVELRCDPISGHTALYWYRQSLGQGLEFLIYFQGNSAPDKSGLPSDRFSAERTGGSVSTLTIQRTQQEDSAVYLCASSFSNSPLHFGNGTRLTVT.

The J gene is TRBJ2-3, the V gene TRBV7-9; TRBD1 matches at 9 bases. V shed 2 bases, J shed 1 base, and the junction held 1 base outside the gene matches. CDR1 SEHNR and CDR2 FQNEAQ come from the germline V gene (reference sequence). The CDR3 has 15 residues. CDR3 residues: CASSLTGGGTDTQYF. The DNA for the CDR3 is TGTGCCAGCAGCTTAACAGGGGGCGGCACAGATACGCAGTATTTT.

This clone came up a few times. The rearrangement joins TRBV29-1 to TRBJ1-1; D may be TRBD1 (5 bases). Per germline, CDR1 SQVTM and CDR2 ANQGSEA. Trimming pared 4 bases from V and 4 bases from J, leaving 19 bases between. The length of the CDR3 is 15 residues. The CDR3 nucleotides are TGCAGCGTTGTGCCCGCCGGGGGAGAGGGCACTGAAGCTTTCTTT. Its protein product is CSVVPAGGEGTEAFF.

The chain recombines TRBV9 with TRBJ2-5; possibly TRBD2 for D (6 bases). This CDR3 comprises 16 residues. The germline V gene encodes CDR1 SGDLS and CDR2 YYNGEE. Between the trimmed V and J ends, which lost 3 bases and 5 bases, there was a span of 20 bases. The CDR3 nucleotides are TGTGCCAGCAGCGCAGCCGCAGGGTCGCGGGGCGAGACCCAGTACTTC. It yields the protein CASSAAAGSRGETQYF.

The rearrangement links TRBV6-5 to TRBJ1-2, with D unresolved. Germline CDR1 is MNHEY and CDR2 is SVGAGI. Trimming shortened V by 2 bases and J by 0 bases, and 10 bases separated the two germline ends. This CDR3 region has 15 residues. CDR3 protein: CASSYDYRTNYGYTF. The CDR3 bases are TGTGCCAGCAGTTACGACTACAGAACTAACTATGGCTACACCTTC.

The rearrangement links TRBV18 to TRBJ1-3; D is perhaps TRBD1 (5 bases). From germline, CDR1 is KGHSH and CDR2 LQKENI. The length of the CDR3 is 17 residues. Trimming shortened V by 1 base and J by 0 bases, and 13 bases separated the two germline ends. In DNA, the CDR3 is TGTGCCAGCTCACCACGGGGCTCTCCGAGCTCTGGAAACACCATATATTTT. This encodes CASSPRGSPSSGNTIYF.

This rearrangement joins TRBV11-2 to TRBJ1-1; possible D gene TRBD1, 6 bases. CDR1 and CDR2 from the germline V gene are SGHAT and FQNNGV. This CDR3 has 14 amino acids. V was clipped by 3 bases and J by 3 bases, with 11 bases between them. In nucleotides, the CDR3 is TGTGCCAGCAGCTTCTGGGGGCGGGACACTGAAGCTTTCTTT. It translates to CASSFWGRDTEAFF.

The CDR3 sequence: CASRNTGTTSSGYTF. CDR3 nucleotide sequence: TGTGCCAGCAGAAACACAGGGACCACCTCTTCTGGCTACACCTTC. The chain carries TRBV25-1 and TRBJ1-2, with D tentatively TRBD1 (6 bases). This CDR3 spans 15 amino acids. CDR1 is MGHDK and CDR2 is SYGVNS in the germline V gene. V shed 6 bases and J shed 7 bases, with 21 bases lying between them.

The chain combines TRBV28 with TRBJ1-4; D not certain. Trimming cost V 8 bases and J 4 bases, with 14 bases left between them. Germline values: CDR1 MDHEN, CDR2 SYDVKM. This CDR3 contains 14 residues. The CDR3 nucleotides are TGTGCCAGCTCCACCCGGGCCGTTAATGAAAAACTGTTTTTT. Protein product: CASSTRAVNEKLFF.

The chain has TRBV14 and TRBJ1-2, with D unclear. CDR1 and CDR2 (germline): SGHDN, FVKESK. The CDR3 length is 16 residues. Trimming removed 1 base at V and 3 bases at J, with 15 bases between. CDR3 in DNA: TGTGCCAGCAGCCAAGTGACGGACCAGCTTCACTATGGCTACACCTTC. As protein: CASSQVTDQLHYGYTF.

CDR3 sequence reads: CASRTTSGSGNEQFF. CDR3 coding DNA: TGTGCCAGCAGAACCACTAGCGGGAGCGGCAATGAGCAGTTCTTC. The chain uses TRBV28 and TRBJ2-1, with 11 bases matching TRBD2. V shed 6 bases and J 6 bases; nucleotides not matched to a gene: 7. Germline CDR1 and CDR2: MDHEN and SYDVKM. CDR3 length: 15 amino acids.

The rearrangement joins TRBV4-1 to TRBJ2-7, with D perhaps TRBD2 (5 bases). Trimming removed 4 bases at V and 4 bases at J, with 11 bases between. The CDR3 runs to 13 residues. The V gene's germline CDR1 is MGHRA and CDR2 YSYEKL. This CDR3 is CASSLLPGYEQYF. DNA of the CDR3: TGCGCCAGCAGCCTCCTCCCGGGGTACGAGCAGTACTTC.

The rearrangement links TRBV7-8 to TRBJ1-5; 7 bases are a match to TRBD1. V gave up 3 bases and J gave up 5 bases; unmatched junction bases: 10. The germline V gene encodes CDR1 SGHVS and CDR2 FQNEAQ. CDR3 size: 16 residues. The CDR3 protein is CASSFRTGGTDQPQHF. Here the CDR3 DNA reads TGTGCCAGCAGCTTCCGGACAGGAGGGACCGATCAGCCCCAGCATTTT.

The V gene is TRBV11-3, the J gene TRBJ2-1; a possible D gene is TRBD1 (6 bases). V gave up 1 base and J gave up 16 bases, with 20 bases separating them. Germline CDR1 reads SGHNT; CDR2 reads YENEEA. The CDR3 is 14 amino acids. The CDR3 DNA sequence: TGTGCCAGCAGCTTAGGGTTTACGGACAGTCGAGTTTTCTTC. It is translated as CASSLGFTDSRVFF.

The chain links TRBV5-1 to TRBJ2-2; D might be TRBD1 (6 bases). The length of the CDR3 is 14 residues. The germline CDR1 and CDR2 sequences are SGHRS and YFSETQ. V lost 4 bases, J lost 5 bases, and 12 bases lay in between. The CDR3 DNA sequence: TGCGCCAGCAGCCCAGGGGTGGGAACCGGGGAGCTGTTTTTT. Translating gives CASSPGVGTGELFF.

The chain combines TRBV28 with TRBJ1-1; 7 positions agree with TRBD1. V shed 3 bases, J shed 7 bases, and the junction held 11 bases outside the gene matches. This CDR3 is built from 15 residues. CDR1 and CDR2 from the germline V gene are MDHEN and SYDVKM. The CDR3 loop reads CASSFFHRGHIEAFF. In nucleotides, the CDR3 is TGTGCCAGCAGTTTTTTCCACAGGGGACACATTGAAGCTTTCTTT. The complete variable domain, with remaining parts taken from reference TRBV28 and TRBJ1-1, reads DVKVTQSSRYLVKRTGEKVFLECVQDMDHENMFWYRQDPGLGLRLIYFSYDVKMKEKGDIPEGYSVSREKKERFSLILESASTNQTSMYLCASSFFHRGHIEAFFGQGTRLTVV.